What follows is one T cell receptor (beta chain) and its context. The germline V and J ends were trimmed by 6 bases and 1 base, with 8 bases remaining between them. Per the germline V gene, CDR1 is SGHAT and CDR2 is FQNNGV. This CDR3 contains 13 residues. Measured with immunoSEQ multiplex PCR; TCRdb has only the in-frame clones, and not every one. The data contain about 12,000 clones, about 95% of them singletons. The data originate from a study of technical replicates of blood from four donors. The specimen sequenced was PBMCs. This receptor was identified in a human donor in good health. The chain links TRBV11-2 to TRBJ2-3, with unresolved D. The CDR3 loop is CASRFSGTDTQYF. CDR3 bases: TGTGCCAGCAGATTTTCGGGCACAGATACGCAGTATTTT.